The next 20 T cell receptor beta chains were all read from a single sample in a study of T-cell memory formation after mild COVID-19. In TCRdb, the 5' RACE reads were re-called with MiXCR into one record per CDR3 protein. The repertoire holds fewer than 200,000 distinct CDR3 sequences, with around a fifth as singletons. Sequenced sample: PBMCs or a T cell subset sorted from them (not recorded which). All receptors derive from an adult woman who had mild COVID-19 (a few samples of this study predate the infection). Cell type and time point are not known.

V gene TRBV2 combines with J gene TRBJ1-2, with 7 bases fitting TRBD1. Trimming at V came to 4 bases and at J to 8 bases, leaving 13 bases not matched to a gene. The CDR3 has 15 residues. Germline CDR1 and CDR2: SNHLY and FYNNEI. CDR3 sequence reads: CASSVSTGDTRGYTF. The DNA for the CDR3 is TGTGCCAGCAGTGTTAGTACAGGGGATACTAGGGGCTACACCTTC. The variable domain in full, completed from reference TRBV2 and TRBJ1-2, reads EPEVTQTPSHQVTQMGQEVILRCVPISNHLYFYWYRQILGQKVEFLVSFYNNEISEKSEIFDDQFSVERPDGSNFTLKIRSTKLEDSAMYFCASSVSTGDTRGYTFGSGTRLTVV.

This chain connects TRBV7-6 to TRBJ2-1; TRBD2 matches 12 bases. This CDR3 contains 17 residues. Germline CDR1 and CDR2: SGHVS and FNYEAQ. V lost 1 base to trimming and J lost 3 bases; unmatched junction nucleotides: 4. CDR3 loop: CASSLEPSGGVYNEQFF. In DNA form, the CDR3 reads TGTGCCAGCAGCTTAGAGCCTAGCGGGGGGGTCTACAATGAGCAGTTCTTC.

CDR3: CSVEGRRDRAAQETQYF. CDR3 nucleotides: TGCAGCGTTGAGGGGCGCCGGGACAGGGCAGCTCAAGAGACCCAGTACTTC. V gene TRBV29-1 combines with J gene TRBJ2-5, with 9 nucleotides matching TRBD1. Trimming at V came to 3 bases and at J to 2 bases, leaving 13 bases not matched to a gene. This CDR3 comprises 17 residues. CDR1 and CDR2 from the germline V gene are SQVTM and ANQGSEA.

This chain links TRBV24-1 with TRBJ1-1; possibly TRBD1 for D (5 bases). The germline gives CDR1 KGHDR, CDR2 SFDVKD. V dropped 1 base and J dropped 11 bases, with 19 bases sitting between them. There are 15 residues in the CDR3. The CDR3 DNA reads TGTGCCACCAGTGATTTTTATGCAGGGAGGGTGCACGCTTTCTTT. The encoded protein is CATSDFYAGRVHAFF.

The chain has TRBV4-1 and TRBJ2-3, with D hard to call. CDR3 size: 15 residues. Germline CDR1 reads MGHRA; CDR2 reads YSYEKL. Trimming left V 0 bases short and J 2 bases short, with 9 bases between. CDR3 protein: CASSQEGFFTDTQYF. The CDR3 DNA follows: TGCGCCAGCAGCCAAGAGGGGTTCTTCACAGATACGCAGTATTTT.

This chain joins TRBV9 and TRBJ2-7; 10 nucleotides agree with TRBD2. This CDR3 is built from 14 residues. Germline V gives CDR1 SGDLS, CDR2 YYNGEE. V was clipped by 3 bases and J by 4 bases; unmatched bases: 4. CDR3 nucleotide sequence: TGTGCCAGCAGCGGAGCGGGAGGGTCTTACGAGCAGTACTTC. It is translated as CASSGAGGSYEQYF.

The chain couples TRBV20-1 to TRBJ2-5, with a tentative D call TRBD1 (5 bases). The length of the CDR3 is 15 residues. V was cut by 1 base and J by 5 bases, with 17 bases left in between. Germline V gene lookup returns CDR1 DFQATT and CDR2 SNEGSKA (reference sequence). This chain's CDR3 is CSARGGVLVFETQYF. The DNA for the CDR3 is TGCAGTGCTAGAGGGGGCGTCCTGGTCTTCGAGACCCAGTACTTC.

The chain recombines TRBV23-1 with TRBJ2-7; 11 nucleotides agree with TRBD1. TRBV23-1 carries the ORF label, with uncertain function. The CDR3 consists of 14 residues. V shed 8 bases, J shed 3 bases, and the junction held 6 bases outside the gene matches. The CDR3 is CASGTGTGGYEQYF. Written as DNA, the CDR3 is TGCGCCAGCGGAACCGGGACAGGGGGCTACGAGCAGTACTTC.

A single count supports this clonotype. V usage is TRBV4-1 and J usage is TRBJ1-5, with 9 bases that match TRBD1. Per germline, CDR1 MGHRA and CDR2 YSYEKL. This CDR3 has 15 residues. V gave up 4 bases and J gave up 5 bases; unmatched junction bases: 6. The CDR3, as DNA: TGCGCCAGCAGCCGGTGGACAGGGGAAGATCAGCCCCAGCATTTT. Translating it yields CASSRWTGEDQPQHF.

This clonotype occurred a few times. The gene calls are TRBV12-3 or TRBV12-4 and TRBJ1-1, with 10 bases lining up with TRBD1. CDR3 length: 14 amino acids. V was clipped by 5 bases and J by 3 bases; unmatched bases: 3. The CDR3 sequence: CASSADRGDTEAFF. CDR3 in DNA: TGTGCCAGCAGTGCGGACAGGGGGGACACTGAAGCTTTCTTT.

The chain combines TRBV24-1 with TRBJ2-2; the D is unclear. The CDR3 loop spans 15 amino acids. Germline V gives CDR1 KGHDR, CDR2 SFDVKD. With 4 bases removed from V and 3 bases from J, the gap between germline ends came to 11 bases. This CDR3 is CATSEWTSDTGELFF. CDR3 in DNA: TGTGCCACCAGTGAATGGACGTCGGACACCGGGGAGCTGTTTTTT.

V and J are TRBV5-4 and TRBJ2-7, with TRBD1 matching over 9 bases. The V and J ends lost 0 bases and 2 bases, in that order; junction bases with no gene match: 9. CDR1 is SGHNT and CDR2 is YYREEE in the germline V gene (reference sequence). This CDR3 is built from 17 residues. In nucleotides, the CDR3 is TGTGCCAGCAGCTTGGGTTCGGGACAGGGCATCACCTACGAGCAGTACTTC. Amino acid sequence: CASSLGSGQGITYEQYF.

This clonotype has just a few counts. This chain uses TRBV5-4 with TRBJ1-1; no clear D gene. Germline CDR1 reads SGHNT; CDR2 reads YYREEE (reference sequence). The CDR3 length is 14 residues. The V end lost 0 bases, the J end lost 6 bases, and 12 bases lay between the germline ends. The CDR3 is CASSLDGYGSEAFF. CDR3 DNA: TGTGCCAGCAGCTTGGACGGGTACGGCTCTGAAGCTTTCTTT.

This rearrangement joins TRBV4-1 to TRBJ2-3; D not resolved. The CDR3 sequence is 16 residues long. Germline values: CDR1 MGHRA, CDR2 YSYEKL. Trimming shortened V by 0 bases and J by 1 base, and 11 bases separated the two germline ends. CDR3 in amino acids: CASSQDPGDRTDTQYF. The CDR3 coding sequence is TGCGCCAGCAGCCAAGATCCGGGCGACCGCACAGATACGCAGTATTTT.

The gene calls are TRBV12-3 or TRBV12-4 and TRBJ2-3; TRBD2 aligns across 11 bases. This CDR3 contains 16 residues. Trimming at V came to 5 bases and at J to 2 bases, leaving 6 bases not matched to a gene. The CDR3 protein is CASSPGTSGYTDTQYF. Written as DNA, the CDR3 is TGTGCCAGCAGTCCCGGGACTAGCGGATACACAGATACGCAGTATTTT.

CDR3 in DNA: TGTGCCAGCAGCACCCATTCAACCGGGGAGCTGTTTTTT. Its protein is CASSTHSTGELFF. The V gene is TRBV7-2, the J gene TRBJ2-2; no firm D call. The ends were cut back, 5 bases at V and 5 bases at J, with 9 bases in the middle. The CDR3 is made up of 13 amino acids. Germline loops: CDR1 SGHTA, CDR2 FQGNSA. Drawing the rest from reference TRBV7-2 and TRBJ2-2, the complete variable domain is GAGVSQSPSNKVTEKGKDVELRCDPISGHTALYWYRQSLGQGLEFLIYFQGNSAPDKSGLPSDRFSAERTGGSVSTLTIQRTQQEDSAVYLCASSTHSTGELFFGEGSRLTVL.

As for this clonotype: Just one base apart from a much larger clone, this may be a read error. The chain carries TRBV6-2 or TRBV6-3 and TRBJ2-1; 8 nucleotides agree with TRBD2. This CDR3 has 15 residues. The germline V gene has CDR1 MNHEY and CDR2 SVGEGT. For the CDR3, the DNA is TGTGCCAGAAGTTACTCGAGCGGGGGCTACAATGAGCAGTTCTTC. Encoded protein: CARSYSSGGYNEQFF.

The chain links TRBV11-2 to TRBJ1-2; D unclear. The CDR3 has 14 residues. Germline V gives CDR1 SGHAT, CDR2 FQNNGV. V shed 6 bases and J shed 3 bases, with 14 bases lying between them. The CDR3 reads CASRHTPGYYGYTF. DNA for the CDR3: TGTGCCAGCAGACACACCCCGGGATACTATGGCTACACCTTC.

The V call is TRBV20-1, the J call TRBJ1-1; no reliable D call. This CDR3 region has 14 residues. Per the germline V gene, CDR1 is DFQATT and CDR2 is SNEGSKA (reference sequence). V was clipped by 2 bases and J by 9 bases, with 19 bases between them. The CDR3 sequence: CSARRRQAESKAFF. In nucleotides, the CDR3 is TGCAGTGCTAGACGCCGGCAGGCCGAGAGTAAAGCTTTCTTT.

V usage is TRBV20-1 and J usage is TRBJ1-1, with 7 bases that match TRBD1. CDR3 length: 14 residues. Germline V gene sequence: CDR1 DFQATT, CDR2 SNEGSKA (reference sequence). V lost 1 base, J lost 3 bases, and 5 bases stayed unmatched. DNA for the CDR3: TGCAGTGCTAGAGTGACAGGGAGTGACACTGAAGCTTTCTTT. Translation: CSARVTGSDTEAFF.